The T cell receptor (beta chain) described here comes from a study of T cell clonotyping in hematopoietic cell transplantation (dated by TCRdb to the early 2020s). Regarding the complete study: In the study, 135 blood samples were gathered from 35 consecutive transplant recipients and their related donors. Patient recruitment ran from September 2015 to early 2017, and follow-up continued until September 2020 or death.

Beyond this particular receptor, the publication reports: Recipient TCR diversity fell after transplant, with pathologically expanded clonotypes rising progressively from day 30 to day 180. The sample size was limited and the cells went unsorted, which meant the CD4 and CD8 repertoire contributions could not be told apart. Inverse Simpson Index values from donors and from recipients before transplant predicted broader TCR repertoire diversity after transplant. Just a small fraction of recipient repertoires overlapped with donor repertoires, and more than 95% appeared de novo at the given depth.

Taken from the germline V gene (reference sequence), the CDR1 and CDR2 loops are LNHDA and SQIVND. There are 17 amino acids in the CDR3, from cysteine to phenylalanine inclusive. The only DNA kept is the CDR3, 51 bases in frame from the first base. V and J are trimmed by 3 bases and 7 bases, and the gene matches miss 14 bases of the junction. To note about this clone: Its recognized antigen is unknown. No base quality information exists; no much larger clone differs at one position.

For TCR beta sequencing, blood samples came from the related transplant donors. Nuclei Lysis Solution was used to extract genomic DNA from fresh or cryopreserved unfractionated peripheral blood mononuclear cells. The immunoSEQ assay, a bias-controlled multiplex PCR using V- and J-specific primers, was used to amplify TCR beta CDR3 regions from genomic DNA. A proprietary barcode and Illumina adapter sequences were added to the CDR3 amplicons in a second PCR step. An Illumina MiSeq instrument was used to sequence the CDR3 libraries. From the authors' description of their analysis: Export and quality control were done with immunoSEQ Analyzer 3.0, while downstream analyses used R Bioconductor and Immunarch. Only productive rearrangements in the normalized downsampled data set went into calculating the repertoire metrics. In the normalized cohort, a clonotype counted as pathologically expanded if the clonotype was larger than 5 templates. The Inverse Simpson Index served as the measure of repertoire diversity. The non-normalized data set was used for CMV-specificity analyses so that all clonotypes could be captured. TCRdb mirrors the immuneACCESS table, restricted to in-frame sequences. Some clones are absent from its copies; in checked studies, under half trace to an unresolved V gene, and the reason for the others is unknown. From that table come the V and J calls and clone size; the DNA was used to work out D and trimming. This sample has tens of thousands of clones in its table, and 95% of those were observed once. Approximately 0.9% of the sample belongs to the ten largest clones.

The clonotype was recovered from a man aged 30 to 45 in good health. Some clones in this sample may be carry-over from other donors' samples. What was sequenced was peripheral blood mononuclear cells. The V and J genes are TRBV19 and TRBJ1-5; TRBD1 lines up with 8 middle nucleotides. The nucleotide sequence is TGTGCCAGTAGTATCCCCCAGGGGGCGAAGTTGACCCAGCCCCAGCATTTT. It translates to CASSIPQGAKLTQPQHF. The variable domain in full, with residues beyond the CDR3 obtained from the reference TRBV19 and TRBJ1-5 genes, is DGGITQSPKYLFRKEGQNVTLSCEQNLNHDAMYWYRQDPGQGLRLIYYSQIVNDFQKGDIAEGYSVSREKKESFPLTVTSAQKNPTAFYLCASSIPQGAKLTQPQHFGDGTRLSIL.